Below, 32 T cell receptor beta chains from the same sample are listed, as sequenced in a study of blood T cells in healthy people across ages. PCR was performed a second time for roughly 7 to 12 cycles using a sample-barcoded 5' primer and a J-beta primer mix. TCRdb reprocessed the 5' RACE reads with MiXCR, giving one entry per CDR3 protein. The sample holds 1.6 million or so distinct CDR3 sequences, around 36% seen once. Sample: blood. These receptors came from a woman between 25 and 40 years old in good health.

This clonotype was counted a few times. The chain couples TRBV4-2 to TRBJ2-7; 13 nucleotides match TRBD2. V shed 1 base, J shed 1 base, and the junction held 4 bases outside the gene matches. Germline CDR1 and CDR2: LGHNA and YNFKEQ. The CDR3 extends over 17 amino acids. DNA of the CDR3: TGTGCCAGCAGCCAAGCCGGGACTAGCGGGGATTCCTACGAGCAGTACTTC. This encodes CASSQAGTSGDSYEQYF.

Here the CDR3 reads CASSAQGYNSPLHF. In DNA, the CDR3 is TGTGCCAGCAGCGCCCAGGGGTATAATTCACCCCTCCACTTT. This rearrangement joins TRBV9 to TRBJ1-6; D may be TRBD1 (6 bases). The CDR3 consists of 14 residues. V was clipped by 3 bases and J by 4 bases, with 8 bases between them. Germline V gene sequence: CDR1 SGDLS, CDR2 YYNGEE.

This chain links TRBV7-8 with TRBJ1-2; D ambiguous. CDR1 is SGHVS and CDR2 is FQNEAQ in the germline V gene. The CDR3 runs 14 residues. Between the trimmed V and J ends, which lost 3 bases and 0 bases, there was a span of 8 bases. The CDR3 coding sequence is TGTGCCAGCAGCTTGTACACAGCTAACTATGGCTACACCTTC. Translated, it gives CASSLYTANYGYTF.

Ten or more counts support this clonotype. A junction boundary mismatches the germline segment, possibly from a read error. The chain combines TRBV10-3 with TRBJ2-1, with a tentative D call TRBD2 (6 bases). This CDR3 comprises 12 residues. Germline-derived CDR1 and CDR2 are ENHRY and SYGVKD. DNA of the CDR3: TGTGCCGTCCGGGACTCCTTCAATGAGCAGTTCTTC. Protein: CAVRDSFNEQFF.

V gene TRBV30 combines with J gene TRBJ2-7; tentatively, D is TRBD2 (6 bases). V lost 1 base and J lost 3, with 13 bases in between. The CDR3 runs 14 residues. The germline V gene has CDR1 GTSNPN and CDR2 SVGIG (reference sequence). The CDR3 loop reads CAWSALASGYEQYF. In DNA, the CDR3 is TGTGCCTGGAGTGCTCTAGCGAGTGGCTACGAGCAGTACTTC.

The chain combines TRBV2 with TRBJ2-3; TRBD2 matches 10 bases. The germline gives CDR1 SNHLY, CDR2 FYNNEI. J was trimmed by 4 bases and V by 7 bases; bases with no gene match: 8. CDR3 length: 15 residues. CDR3 nucleotide sequence: TGTGCCAGCACTCCCGCTCTAGCGGGAGCAGATACGCAGTATTTT. Its protein product is CASTPALAGADTQYF.

The rearrangement uses TRBV18 and TRBJ2-1; 8 bases agree with TRBD2. V lost 3 bases, J lost 7 bases, and 5 bases stayed unmatched. The CDR3 loop spans 14 amino acids. Germline loops: CDR1 KGHSH, CDR2 LQKENI. CDR3 nucleotides: TGTGCCAGCTCACCCGGACTAGCTAAGAATGAGCAGTTCTTC. Protein sequence: CASSPGLAKNEQFF.

A word on this clonotype: This clone may be a read error of a much larger clone one base away. The chain recombines TRBV9 with TRBJ2-1; 7 nucleotides agree with TRBD1. The CDR3 has 14 amino acids. Germline CDR1 and CDR2: SGDLS and YYNGEE. The CDR3 sequence is CASGVGTVNNEQFF. DNA for the CDR3: TGTGCCAGCGGCGTAGGGACAGTTAACAATGAGCAGTTCTTC.

The chain employs TRBV12-3 or TRBV12-4 and TRBJ1-5; 8 positions agree with TRBD1. The CDR3 contains 15 residues. V lost 6 bases, J lost 0 bases, and 4 bases stayed unmatched. The CDR3 protein is CASRQQGVSNQPQHF. The CDR3 DNA is TGTGCCAGCAGGCAACAGGGGGTTAGCAATCAGCCCCAGCATTTT.

This clonotype was observed many times. The CDR3 sequence is CSVDRGSYGYTF. The CDR3 nucleotides are TGCAGCGTTGACAGGGGGTCCTATGGCTACACCTTC. The chain combines TRBV29-1 with TRBJ1-2, with 7 bases aligning to TRBD1. This CDR3 is built from 12 residues. Losses at the gene ends were 3 bases for V and 4 bases for J; bases not matched to a gene: 2. CDR1 SQVTM and CDR2 ANQGSEA come from the germline V gene.

The rearrangement uses TRBV12-5 and TRBJ2-1; 7 bases fit TRBD2. Germline lookup yields CDR1 LGHNT and CDR2 FRNRAP. V was pared by 2 bases and J by 3 bases, with 13 bases of the junction left unmatched. The CDR3 has 18 residues. DNA for the CDR3: TGTGCTAGTGGTTTGATCATTTCCCGGGGGGAGGACTACAATGAGCAGTTCTTC. This gives the protein CASGLIISRGEDYNEQFF. Using reference TRBV12-5 and TRBJ2-1 for the parts outside the CDR3, the full variable domain is DARVTQTPRHKVTEMGQEVTMRCQPILGHNTVFWYRQTMMQGLELLAYFRNRAPLDDSGMPKDRFSAEMPDATLATLKIQPSEPRDSAVYFCASGLIISRGEDYNEQFFGPGTRLTVL.

As to this clonotype: Compared with germline, one end of the junction differs, possibly owing to a read error. This chain joins TRBV20-1 and TRBJ2-7; D is tentatively TRBD1 or TRBD2 (7 bases each). Germline V gene sequence: CDR1 DFQATT, CDR2 SNEGSKA (reference sequence). The CDR3 is 14 amino acids. CDR3: CSTREGGGYYEQYF. In DNA, the CDR3 is TGCAGTACTAGAGAGGGAGGGGGCTACTACGAGCAGTACTTC.

About this clonotype: An end of the junction does not agree with germline; a read error may underlie this. The chain has TRBV27 and TRBJ2-7; 9 positions agree with TRBD2. Germline V lookup: CDR1 MNHEY, CDR2 SMNVEV (reference sequence). The CDR3 length is 16 residues. This CDR3 is CASSVSAGGVTYEQYF. The DNA for the CDR3 is TGTGCCAGCAGTGTATCTGCGGGGGGGGTGACCTACGAGCAGTACTTC.

V gene TRBV7-8 combines with J gene TRBJ2-3; 10 bases line up with TRBD1. The CDR3 runs to 16 residues. Germline assignment: CDR1 SGHVS and CDR2 FQNEAQ. J lost 2 bases, V lost 3 bases, and 5 bases had no gene match. The CDR3 nucleotides are TGTGCCAGCAGCTTGTCGACAGGGGGCTTCACAGATACGCAGTATTTT. This sequence encodes CASSLSTGGFTDTQYF.

V usage is TRBV3-1 and J usage is TRBJ1-1; D ambiguous. V was pared by 1 base and J by 6 bases, with 9 bases between. There are 13 residues in the CDR3. Per germline, CDR1 LGHDT and CDR2 YNNKEL (reference sequence). The CDR3 sequence is CASSQVTGSEAFF. The DNA for the CDR3 is TGTGCCAGCAGCCAAGTTACGGGGTCTGAAGCTTTCTTT.

The rearrangement uses TRBV4-1 and TRBJ1-5, with D possibly matching TRBD1 (5 bases). The germline gives CDR1 MGHRA, CDR2 YSYEKL. CDR3 length: 16 amino acids. Trimming stripped 0 bases from V and 4 bases from J, with 13 bases between. The CDR3: CASSQEGRASNQPQHF. The CDR3 nucleotides read TGCGCCAGCAGCCAAGAAGGCAGGGCCTCTAATCAGCCCCAGCATTTT.

This clonotype turned up a few times. The chain recombines TRBV20-1 with TRBJ1-2; 7 bases align to TRBD1. J gave up 4 bases and V 2 bases, and 4 bases lay outside the gene matches. CDR1 and CDR2 (germline): DFQATT, SNEGSKA (reference sequence). This CDR3 is 13 amino acids long. The chain's CDR3 is CSARRTGGYGYTF. The CDR3 DNA reads TGCAGTGCTAGAAGGACAGGCGGCTATGGCTACACCTTC.

This rearrangement joins TRBV27 to TRBJ1-2; no definite D call. Germline assignment: CDR1 MNHEY and CDR2 SMNVEV (reference sequence). V was clipped by 1 base and J by 6 bases, with 15 bases between them. This CDR3 region has 15 residues. Written as DNA, the CDR3 is TGTGCCAGCAGTTTATATTTGCCCGGATCGAATGGCTACACCTTC. Amino acid sequence: CASSLYLPGSNGYTF.

Only one count was recorded for this clonotype. The rearrangement links TRBV27 to TRBJ1-1, with D possibly TRBD1 on 5 matching bases. The CDR3 length is 17 residues. Deletions cut 4 bases from V and 6 bases from J, with 24 bases between. Germline lookup yields CDR1 MNHEY and CDR2 SMNVEV (reference sequence). The CDR3 reads CASSSPGRRGNAAEAFF. The CDR3 nucleotides are TGTGCCAGCAGTTCCCCGGGGCGACGTGGGAACGCCGCTGAAGCTTTCTTT.

This clonotype was observed at least ten times. The V call is TRBV9, the J call TRBJ2-7; D remains ambiguous. The V end was cut by 0 bases, the J end by 2 bases, with 9 bases between. The CDR3 extends over 14 amino acids. The V gene's germline CDR1 is SGDLS and CDR2 YYNGEE. CDR3 nucleotides: TGTGCCAGCAGCGTAGAGGACCGACCCTACGAGCAGTACTTC. As protein: CASSVEDRPYEQYF.

Ten or more counts support this clonotype. J is TRBJ2-1 and V is TRBV4-1; tentative D call: TRBD2 (5 bases). The CDR3 length is 16 residues. Trimming left V 2 bases short and J 1 base short, with 12 bases between. In germline, CDR1 is MGHRA, CDR2 YSYEKL. CDR3 DNA sequence: TGCGCCAGCAGCCAACGAGCGGATCCTTCCTACAATGAGCAGTTCTTC. It is translated as CASSQRADPSYNEQFF.

V and J are TRBV20-1 and TRBJ2-4; 10 positions agree with TRBD1. Trimming removed 6 bases from V and 6 bases from J; junction bases left unmatched: 14. The CDR3 loop spans 16 amino acids. Germline lookup yields CDR1 DFQATT and CDR2 SNEGSKA (reference sequence). The CDR3 loop reads CSALTPGQGIRNIQYF. The CDR3 region has the DNA TGCAGTGCCCTTACCCCGGGACAGGGGATTCGAAACATTCAGTACTTC.

The chain carries TRBV3-1 and TRBJ2-7, with a possible D match to TRBD2 (6 bases). The length of the CDR3 is 14 residues. CDR1 and CDR2 from the germline V gene are LGHDT and YNNKEL (reference sequence). Trimming took 0 bases from V and 9 from J, leaving 15 bases between them. The DNA for the CDR3 is TGTGCCAGCAGCCAAGATTATCGGGGTAGCGGGCAGTACTTC. It translates to CASSQDYRGSGQYF.

The chain is built from TRBV27 and TRBJ2-3, with 9 bases that match TRBD2. V shed 8 bases and J 3 bases; nucleotides not matched to a gene: 15. Germline loops: CDR1 MNHEY, CDR2 SMNVEV (reference sequence). This CDR3 has 17 amino acids. The CDR3 protein is CASAYIGAGGPTDTQYF. The CDR3 region has the DNA TGTGCCAGCGCCTATATCGGGGCGGGAGGGCCGACAGATACGCAGTATTTT.

As to this clonotype: A read error may be the cause here, since a much bigger clone is one base away. The chain uses TRBV4-1 and TRBJ1-4, with 7 nucleotides matching TRBD1. The CDR3 consists of 16 residues. The V segment lost 4 bases and the J segment 1 base; nucleotides outside the gene matches: 6. Looked up from germline, CDR1 is MGHRA and CDR2 is YSYEKL. This CDR3 is CASSPAGGETNEKLFF. CDR3 bases: TGCGCCAGCAGCCCCGCAGGGGGAGAAACTAATGAAAAACTGTTTTTT.

A few counts support this clonotype. The CDR3 DNA reads TGCGCCAGCAGCTTGGTATCGGGGATGAACACTGAAGCTTTCTTT. Protein: CASSLVSGMNTEAFF. The chain employs TRBV5-1 and TRBJ1-1; D remains unclear. V lost 0 bases and J 0 bases, leaving 9 bases between the germline ends. Per the germline V gene, CDR1 is SGHRS and CDR2 is YFSETQ. This CDR3 comprises 15 residues. Together with reference TRBV5-1 and TRBJ1-1, the CDR3 gives the full variable domain: KAGVTQTPRYLIKTRGQQVTLSCSPISGHRSVSWYQQTPGQGLQFLFEYFSETQRNKGNFPGRFSGRQFSNSRSEMNVSTLELGDSALYLCASSLVSGMNTEAFFGQGTRLTVV.

Only a few counts were recorded for this clonotype. The chain carries TRBV2 and TRBJ2-7, with D hard to call. V was clipped by 7 bases and J by 2 bases, with 9 bases between them. CDR1 and CDR2 (germline): SNHLY, FYNNEI. The CDR3 extends over 12 amino acids. The CDR3, as DNA: TGTGCCAGCACCCCTCGTACCTACGAGCAGTACTTC. It is translated as CASTPRTYEQYF.

This clonotype was seen only a few times. The chain recombines TRBV28 with TRBJ1-1; unclear D gene. V was pared by 2 bases and J by 10 bases, with 20 bases between. Germline V gene lookup returns CDR1 MDHEN and CDR2 SYDVKM. This CDR3 comprises 15 residues. The CDR3 DNA follows: TGTGCCAGCAGTTTAGGGCGGCCAGTTGACGGTCGAGCTTTCTTT. Translating gives CASSLGRPVDGRAFF.

This clonotype was seen a few times. V gene TRBV5-5 combines with J gene TRBJ2-5, with D possibly matching TRBD2 (5 bases). Trimming took off 4 bases at V and 5 bases at J, with 15 bases between the two ends. CDR3 length: 14 residues. The germline gives CDR1 SGHKS, CDR2 YYEKEE (reference sequence). CDR3 sequence (DNA): TGTGCCAGCAGCCTAGAGGGAGTAATGGAGACCCAGTACTTC. This sequence encodes CASSLEGVMETQYF.

This chain uses TRBV9 with TRBJ2-3; TRBD2 matches at 8 bases. The CDR3 has 17 residues. CDR1 and CDR2 from the germline V gene are SGDLS and YYNGEE. J gave up 1 base and V 0 bases, and 7 bases lay outside the gene matches. In DNA, the CDR3 is TGTGCCAGCAGCGTAGGGCTAGCGGGCCCAGGCACAGATACGCAGTATTTT. Translation gives CASSVGLAGPGTDTQYF.

This clonotype has only a few counts. The DNA of the CDR3 is TGTGCCAGCAGCGTAAGTGTCGAGGAAGGAGAGACCCAGTACTTC. Its protein product is CASSVSVEEGETQYF. This chain links TRBV9 with TRBJ2-5; D is unclear. Trimming took 1 base from V and 4 from J, leaving 14 bases between them. Germline V gives CDR1 SGDLS, CDR2 YYNGEE. This CDR3 region has 15 residues.

The rearrangement links TRBV6-5 to TRBJ1-5, with a weak D call TRBD1 (5 bases). The CDR3 is 15 amino acids. V was trimmed by 4 bases and J by 3 bases, leaving 13 bases between them. CDR1 is MNHEY, CDR2 SVGAGI, per germline. The CDR3 region is CASSCWEGFNQPQHF. In nucleotides, the CDR3 is TGTGCCAGCAGTTGCTGGGAGGGGTTCAATCAGCCCCAGCATTTT.